This T cell receptor (beta chain) was captured by sequencing in a study of cytotoxic CD8 clonotypes in ibrutinib-treated CLL. About the study: Complete response was seen in 2 patients and partial in about 24; about twelve progressed and around 14 stayed remitted after a median approximately 70 months.

The data were produced by immunoSEQ multiplex PCR, yet TCRdb's version contains in-frame clones alone and is incomplete. The data contain about 130,000 clones, approximately 83% of them singletons. V lost 1 base and J lost 3, with 10 bases in between. The CDR3 is made up of 14 amino acids. The V gene's germline CDR1 is MNHNS and CDR2 SASEGT. The TCR sequence derives from a human donor with chronic lymphocytic leukemia. The specimen was PBMCs, collected after 24 months of ibrutinib treatment. This chain links TRBV6-1 with TRBJ2-7, with D possibly being TRBD2 (5 bases). The CDR3 coding sequence is TGTGCCAGCAGTGAAGGTACGGGGATCTACGAGCAGTACTTC. The encoded protein is CASSEGTGIYEQYF.